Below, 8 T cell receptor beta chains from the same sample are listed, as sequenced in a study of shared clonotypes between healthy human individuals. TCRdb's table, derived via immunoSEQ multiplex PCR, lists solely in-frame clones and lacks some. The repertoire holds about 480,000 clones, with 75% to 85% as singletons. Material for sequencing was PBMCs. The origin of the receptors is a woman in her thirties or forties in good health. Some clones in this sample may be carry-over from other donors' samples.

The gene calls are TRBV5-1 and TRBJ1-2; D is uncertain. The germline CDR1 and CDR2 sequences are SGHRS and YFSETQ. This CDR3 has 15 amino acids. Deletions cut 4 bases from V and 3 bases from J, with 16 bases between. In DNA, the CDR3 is TGCGCCAGCAGCCCGGAGGCGGCGGGCGACTATGGCTACACCTTC. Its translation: CASSPEAAGDYGYTF.

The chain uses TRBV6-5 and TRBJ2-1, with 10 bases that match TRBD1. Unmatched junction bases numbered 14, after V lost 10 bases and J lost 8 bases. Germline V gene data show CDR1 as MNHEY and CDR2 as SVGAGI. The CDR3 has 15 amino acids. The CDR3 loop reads CATSEPGQGSDEQFF. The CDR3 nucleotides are TGTGCCACCTCAGAACCGGGACAGGGGAGCGATGAGCAGTTCTTC.

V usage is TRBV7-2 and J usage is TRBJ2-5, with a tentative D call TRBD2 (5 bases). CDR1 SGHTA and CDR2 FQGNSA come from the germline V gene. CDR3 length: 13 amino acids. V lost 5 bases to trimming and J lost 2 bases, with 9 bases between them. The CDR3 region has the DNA TGTGCCAGCAGCCAAAGGAGGCAAGAGACCCAGTACTTC. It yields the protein CASSQRRQETQYF. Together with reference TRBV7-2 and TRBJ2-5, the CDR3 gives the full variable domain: GAGVSQSPSNKVTEKGKDVELRCDPISGHTALYWYRQSLGQGLEFLIYFQGNSAPDKSGLPSDRFSAERTGGSVSTLTIQRTQQEDSAVYLCASSQRRQETQYFGPGTRLLVL.

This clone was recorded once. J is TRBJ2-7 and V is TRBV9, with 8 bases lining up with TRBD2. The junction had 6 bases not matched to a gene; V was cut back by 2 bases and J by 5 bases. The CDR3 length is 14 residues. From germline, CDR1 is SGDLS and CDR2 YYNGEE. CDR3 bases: TGTGCCAGCAGCGTCGCGGGGGGCGGCGACGAGCAGTACTTC. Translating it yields CASSVAGGGDEQYF.

CDR3 DNA sequence: TGTGCCAGCAGCGCCCAGACAGGGGACGAGACCCAGTACTTC. Protein: CASSAQTGDETQYF. The V gene is TRBV11-2, the J gene TRBJ2-5, with 8 bases aligning to TRBD1. This CDR3 contains 14 residues. CDR1 is SGHAT, CDR2 FQNNGV, per germline. V dropped 5 bases and J dropped 5; count of bases not matched to a gene: 7.

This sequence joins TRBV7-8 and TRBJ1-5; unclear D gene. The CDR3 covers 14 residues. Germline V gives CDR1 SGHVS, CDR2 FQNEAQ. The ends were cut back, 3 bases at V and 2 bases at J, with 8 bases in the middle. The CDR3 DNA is TGTGCCAGCAGCTTTGGGATCGGCAATCAGCCCCAGCATTTT. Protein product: CASSFGIGNQPQHF.

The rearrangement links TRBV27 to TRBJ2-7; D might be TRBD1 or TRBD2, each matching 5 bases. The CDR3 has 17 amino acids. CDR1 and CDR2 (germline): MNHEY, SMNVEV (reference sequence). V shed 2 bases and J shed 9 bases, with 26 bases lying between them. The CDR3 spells CASSLNGDLALESGQYF. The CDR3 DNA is TGTGCCAGCAGTTTAAATGGGGACCTTGCGTTGGAGAGTGGGCAGTACTTC.

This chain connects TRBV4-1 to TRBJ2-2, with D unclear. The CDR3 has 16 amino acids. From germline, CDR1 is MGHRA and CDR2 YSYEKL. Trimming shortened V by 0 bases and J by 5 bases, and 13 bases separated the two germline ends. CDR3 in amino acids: CASSQEGLLGTGELFF. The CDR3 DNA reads TGCGCCAGCAGCCAAGAAGGATTGCTGGGAACCGGGGAGCTGTTTTTT.